The 30 T cell receptor beta chains presented below share a single source sample, sequenced in a study of beta chain features in type 1 diabetes. Investigators reverse transcribed all isolated RNA, so they sequenced expressed TCRB transcripts. The repertoire was sequenced with immunoSEQ multiplex PCR; TCRdb's copy has only in-frame clones and lacks some. The sample shows around 250,000 clones, 27% of them seen only once. The specimen sequenced was central memory CD4+ T cells from blood. The receptors were sampled from a man aged 25 to 40 in good health.

This clone was found a few times. V is TRBV2 and J is TRBJ1-1; D not resolved. The CDR3 has 13 amino acids. V was shortened by 6 bases and J by 2 bases, with 10 bases between the two germline ends. Per the germline V gene, CDR1 is SNHLY and CDR2 is FYNNEI. The chain's CDR3 is CASRIQSNTEAFF. Written as DNA, the CDR3 is TGTGCCAGCAGGATACAGAGTAACACTGAAGCTTTCTTT.

This clone has at least ten counts. Written as DNA, the CDR3 is TGTGCCAGCAGTTCCGACAGGGACGAGCAGTACTTC. Protein sequence: CASSSDRDEQYF. The chain combines TRBV2 with TRBJ2-7; 7 nucleotides align to TRBD1. With V trimmed by 5 bases and J by 5 bases, 3 bases remained unmatched. Germline V gives CDR1 SNHLY, CDR2 FYNNEI. There are 12 residues in the CDR3.

Of note for this clone: At one of its ends the junction is not consistent with the germline gene, which may arise from a read error. The chain employs TRBV11-2 and TRBJ2-3, with D possibly matching TRBD2 (5 bases). This CDR3 contains 14 residues. The V gene's germline CDR1 is SGHAT and CDR2 FQNNGV. CDR3 residues: CASSFTGNGDTQYF. The CDR3 nucleotides are TGTGCCAGCAGCTTTACGGGGAACGGAGATACGCAATATTTT.

The rearrangement links TRBV7-2 to TRBJ2-7; the D gene is possibly TRBD2 (6 bases). Deletions cut 5 bases from V and 1 base from J, with 15 bases between. Germline V gene data show CDR1 as SGHTA and CDR2 as FQGNSA. This CDR3 is 15 amino acids long. The CDR3 region has the DNA TGTGCCAGCAGCCCGGGAGTAGGGTTATCCTACGAGCAGTACTTC. Protein product: CASSPGVGLSYEQYF.

The gene calls are TRBV10-2 and TRBJ1-1; D unresolved. CDR3 length equals 12 residues. Trimming stripped 5 bases from V and 7 bases from J, with 11 bases between. The germline V gene has CDR1 WSHSY and CDR2 SAAADI. CDR3 protein: CASSLPQSEAFF. The CDR3, as DNA: TGCGCCAGCAGTCTGCCCCAGAGTGAAGCTTTCTTT.

This clone came up a few times. The V and J genes are TRBV15 and TRBJ2-1; 8 nucleotides line up with TRBD2. V was pared by 5 bases and J by 9 bases, with 12 bases of the junction left unmatched. Germline V gene sequence: CDR1 LNHNV, CDR2 YYDKDF (reference sequence). The CDR3 has 15 amino acids. The CDR3 bases are TGTGCCACCAGCCAAGTCCGGGGGGGCACTACTGAGCAGTTCTTC. Its translation is CATSQVRGGTTEQFF.

In its sample, this clone was seen a few times. The genes are TRBV7-8 and TRBJ2-1; 8 positions agree with TRBD2. This CDR3 region has 15 residues. Looked up from germline, CDR1 is SGHVS and CDR2 is FQNEAQ. With 4 bases clipped from V and 7 bases from J, the junction kept 9 bases outside the gene matches. The CDR3 DNA is TGTGCCAGCAGCTCAACGGGGGGGAAGGTGAATGAGCAGTTCTTC. Residues: CASSSTGGKVNEQFF. The full variable domain, in which reference TRBV7-8 and TRBJ2-1 provide the parts outside the CDR3, is GAGVSQSPRYKVAKRGQDVALRCDPISGHVSLFWYQQALGQGPEFLTYFQNEAQLDKSGLPSDRFFAERPEGSVSTLKIQRTQQEDSAVYLCASSSTGGKVNEQFFGPGTRLTVL.

A few counts support this clone. The rearrangement uses TRBV7-9 and TRBJ2-3, with D possibly being TRBD1 or TRBD2 (5 bases each). The germline V gene encodes CDR1 SEHNR and CDR2 FQNEAQ (reference sequence). This CDR3 comprises 17 residues. V was trimmed by 5 bases and J by 0 bases, leaving 18 bases between them. Here the CDR3 reads CASSTNRDAPSTDTQYF. The DNA of the CDR3 is TGTGCCAGCAGCACTAACCGGGACGCACCTAGCACAGATACGCAGTATTTT.

The rearrangement links TRBV6-1 to TRBJ1-2; D uncertain. Germline V gives CDR1 MNHNS, CDR2 SASEGT. CDR3 size: 12 residues. Between the trimmed V and J ends, which lost 6 bases and 4 bases, there was a span of 9 bases. CDR3 in amino acids: CASRTLGYGYTF. The CDR3 bases are TGTGCCAGCAGGACACTAGGCTATGGCTACACCTTC.

V is TRBV9 and J is TRBJ2-7; tentative D call: TRBD1 (6 bases). The CDR3 spans 17 residues. The germline V gene has CDR1 SGDLS and CDR2 YYNGEE. V shed 2 bases and J shed 5 bases, with 23 bases lying between them. CDR3 residues: CASSVLPGPGDPHEQYF. Here the CDR3 DNA reads TGTGCCAGCAGCGTCCTCCCGGGGCCAGGGGACCCCCACGAGCAGTACTTC. The full variable domain, rest sourced from reference TRBV9 and TRBJ2-7, is DSGVTQTPKHLITATGQRVTLRCSPRSGDLSVYWYQQSLDQGLQFLIQYYNGEERAKGNILERFSAQQFPDLHSELNLSSLELGDSALYFCASSVLPGPGDPHEQYFGPGTRLTVT.

There are a few counts of this clone. The V gene is TRBV7-2, the J gene TRBJ2-7; D is undetermined. V lost 5 bases and J lost 2, with 13 bases in between. From germline, CDR1 is SGHTA and CDR2 FQGNSA. This CDR3 is built from 14 residues. CDR3 in amino acids: CASSLRTPTYEQYF. CDR3 nucleotide sequence: TGTGCCAGCAGCCTACGGACCCCAACCTACGAGCAGTACTTC. The entire variable domain, with the rest obtained from reference TRBV7-2 and TRBJ2-7, is as follows: GAGVSQSPSNKVTEKGKDVELRCDPISGHTALYWYRQSLGQGLEFLIYFQGNSAPDKSGLPSDRFSAERTGGSVSTLTIQRTQQEDSAVYLCASSLRTPTYEQYFGPGTRLTVT.

The rearrangement uses TRBV5-4 and TRBJ2-3; tentatively, D is TRBD1 (5 bases). The length of the CDR3 is 14 residues. CDR1 SGHNT and CDR2 YYREEE come from the germline V gene (reference sequence). V dropped 0 bases and J dropped 4 bases, with 9 bases sitting between them. CDR3: CASSLAKGADTQYF. The CDR3 region has the DNA TGTGCCAGCAGCTTGGCCAAAGGGGCAGATACGCAGTATTTT.

The chain links TRBV13 to TRBJ2-7; 7 bases line up with TRBD1. Trimming at V came to 6 bases and at J to 0 bases, leaving 5 bases not matched to a gene. The CDR3 runs to 14 residues. Germline loops: CDR1 PRHDT, CDR2 FYEKMQ (reference sequence). The CDR3 sequence: CASRSTGSSYEQYF. In DNA, the CDR3 is TGTGCCAGCAGGTCGACAGGGAGCTCCTACGAGCAGTACTTC.

This clone was detected a few times. This chain links TRBV9 with TRBJ2-3; perhaps D is TRBD1 or TRBD2 (5 bases each). In germline, CDR1 is SGDLS, CDR2 YYNGEE. V lost 4 bases to trimming and J lost 1 base, with 16 bases between them. The CDR3 loop spans 16 amino acids. For the CDR3, the DNA is TGTGCCAGCAGCACTTCAGCGAGGGGCGGCACAGATACGCAGTATTTT. Translated, it gives CASSTSARGGTDTQYF.

This clone was observed once. V and J are TRBV18 and TRBJ1-1; 7 positions match TRBD1. Per the germline V gene, CDR1 is KGHSH and CDR2 is LQKENI. The junction had 7 bases not matched to a gene; V was cut back by 2 bases and J by 1 base. This CDR3 is built from 16 residues. The CDR3 region is CASSPNGGTANTEAFF. The CDR3 coding sequence is TGTGCCAGCTCACCAAATGGCGGGACAGCGAACACTGAAGCTTTCTTT.

This clone was detected a few times. A much larger clone differs by one base, so this may be a read error. The rearrangement joins TRBV11-3 to TRBJ2-3; D is ambiguous. V was cut by 6 bases and J by 2 bases, with 6 bases left in between. There are 12 residues in the CDR3. Germline V CDR1 and CDR2: SGHNT, YENEEA. The CDR3 protein is CASSSNTDTQYF. CDR3 nucleotides: TGTGCCAGCAGTTCTAACACAGATACGCAGTATTTT. The whole variable domain, filled in from reference TRBV11-3 and TRBJ2-3, reads EAGVVQSPRYKIIEKKQPVAFWCNPISGHNTLYWYLQNLGQGPELLIRYENEEAVDDSQLPKDRFSAERLKGVDSTLKIQPAELGDSAVYLCASSSNTDTQYFGPGTRLTVL.

In its sample, this clone was seen a few times. This chain uses TRBV7-2 with TRBJ2-1; D possibly corresponds to TRBD2 (5 bases). CDR1 is SGHTA and CDR2 is FQGNSA in the germline V gene. Trimming removed 1 base at V and 5 bases at J, with 12 bases between. The CDR3 covers 15 residues. Here the CDR3 reads CASSLGSGSDNEQFF. DNA of the CDR3: TGTGCCAGCAGCTTAGGTAGTGGGAGCGACAATGAGCAGTTCTTC.

The CDR3 DNA is TGTGCCAGCAGAGGGGGCTTCGCTCAGCCCCAGCATTTT. Translated, it gives CASRGGFAQPQHF. This rearrangement joins TRBV27 to TRBJ1-5, with 7 bases matching TRBD1. V shed 6 bases, J shed 6 bases, and the junction held 5 bases outside the gene matches. Germline V gene sequence: CDR1 MNHEY, CDR2 SMNVEV (reference sequence). This CDR3 is 13 amino acids long.

In this sample, this clone turned up a few times. The chain joins TRBV14 to TRBJ2-3, with D unclear. Germline V gene data show CDR1 as SGHDN and CDR2 as FVKESK. CDR3 length equals 13 residues. Trimming took off 5 bases at V and 6 bases at J, with 12 bases between the two ends. DNA for the CDR3: TGTGCCAGCAGCGGGCAGATAGGGGATACGCAGTATTTT. It is translated as CASSGQIGDTQYF.

This clone occurred a few times. The CDR3 spells CASSSLAGVPYEQYF. CDR3 sequence (DNA): TGTGCCAGCAGCTCACTAGCGGGAGTGCCCTACGAGCAGTACTTC. The rearrangement uses TRBV11-2 and TRBJ2-7; TRBD2 agrees at 11 bases. Germline V lookup: CDR1 SGHAT, CDR2 FQNNGV. The CDR3 is 15 amino acids. V was pared by 4 bases and J by 2 bases, with 4 bases of the junction left unmatched.

The chain has TRBV5-1 and TRBJ2-1; 9 bases line up with TRBD2. CDR3 length: 16 amino acids. The junction had 9 bases not matched to a gene; V was cut back by 4 bases and J by 4 bases. The germline V gene has CDR1 SGHRS and CDR2 YFSETQ. The CDR3 nucleotides read TGCGCCAGCAGCCCCGTAGGCCTAGCGGGGTACAATGAGCAGTTCTTC. Its translation: CASSPVGLAGYNEQFF.

Here the CDR3 DNA reads TGTGCCAGCAGTGGGGGCAGGGACTACGAGCAGTACTTC. Its translation is CASSGGRDYEQYF. The genes are TRBV2 and TRBJ2-7, with D possibly TRBD1 on 5 matching bases. Trimming cost V 4 bases and J 3 bases, with 10 bases left between them. CDR1 and CDR2 (germline): SNHLY, FYNNEI. CDR3 length: 13 residues.

The chain is built from TRBV29-1 and TRBJ2-2; possibly TRBD1 for D (6 bases). The germline CDR1 and CDR2 sequences are SQVTM and ANQGSEA. Trimming took off 3 bases at V and 1 base at J, with 9 bases between the two ends. The CDR3 has 14 amino acids. The CDR3 DNA reads TGCAGCGTTGATTCCAGGGGGAACACCGGGGAGCTGTTTTTT. Translating gives CSVDSRGNTGELFF.

This chain links TRBV5-4 with TRBJ2-2; D not resolved. The CDR3 sequence is 16 residues long. Germline lookup yields CDR1 SGHNT and CDR2 YYREEE (reference sequence). Trimming took off 0 bases at V and 3 bases at J, with 12 bases between the two ends. CDR3 coding DNA: TGTGCCAGCAGCTTGGGGAACCCCCGAGACACCGGGGAGCTGTTTTTT. Translating it yields CASSLGNPRDTGELFF.

This clone has more than one count but fewer than ten. V gene TRBV30 combines with J gene TRBJ2-7, with D hard to call. The CDR3 is 15 amino acids. Germline V gene data show CDR1 as GTSNPN and CDR2 as SVGIG (reference sequence). Trimming removed 0 bases at V and 0 bases at J, with 12 bases between. The CDR3 region has the DNA TGTGCCTGGAGTGTAAACACCGCGCTCTCCTACGAGCAGTACTTC. This gives the protein CAWSVNTALSYEQYF. Full variable domain (outside the CDR3, taken from reference TRBV30 and TRBJ2-7): SQTIHQWPATLVQPVGSPLSLECTVEGTSNPNLYWYRQAAGRGLQLLFYSVGIGQISSEVPQNLSASRPQDRQFILSSKKLLLSDSGFYLCAWSVNTALSYEQYFGPGTRLTVT.

The V call is TRBV2, the J call TRBJ2-3, with TRBD2 identical over 13 bases. The CDR3 is made up of 12 amino acids. The V gene end was trimmed by 4 bases and the J gene end by 12 bases; junction bases not matched to a gene: 1. Germline CDR1 SNHLY, CDR2 FYNNEI. CDR3 residues: CASSGLAGGQYF. Written as DNA, the CDR3 is TGTGCCAGCAGTGGACTAGCGGGGGGACAGTATTTT.

This rearrangement joins TRBV6-6 to TRBJ1-5; 8 bases align to TRBD1. V trimming: 4 bases; J trimming: 3 bases; junction bases outside the gene matches: 2. The CDR3 length is 14 residues. Germline CDR1 is MNHNY and CDR2 is SVGAGI (reference sequence). The CDR3 DNA reads as TGTGCCAGCAGTTCGGGACAGGCCAATCAGCCCCAGCATTTT. As protein: CASSSGQANQPQHF.

The V gene is TRBV7-2, the J gene TRBJ2-7; no reliable D call. CDR3 length: 15 amino acids. In germline, CDR1 is SGHTA, CDR2 FQGNSA. V was cut by 2 bases and J by 0 bases, with 11 bases left in between. The CDR3 DNA reads as TGTGCCAGCAGCTTAAGTGACATCAGCTCCTACGAGCAGTACTTC. Its protein product is CASSLSDISSYEQYF.

The V call is TRBV5-4, the J call TRBJ2-1; D remains unclear. V was shortened by 0 bases and J by 5 bases, with 9 bases between the two germline ends. The CDR3 length is 14 residues. The germline CDR1 and CDR2 sequences are SGHNT and YYREEE (reference sequence). CDR3 amino acids: CASSLEGSNNEQFF. The CDR3 DNA sequence: TGTGCCAGCAGCTTGGAGGGCAGCAACAATGAGCAGTTCTTC.

V is TRBV7-2 and J is TRBJ1-4; D gene uncertain. The CDR3 is 16 amino acids. V lost 4 bases and J lost 0, with 12 bases in between. CDR1 and CDR2 (germline): SGHTA, FQGNSA. CDR3 DNA: TGTGCCAGCAGCTCGACCCTTTTAGCAACTAATGAAAAACTGTTTTTT. This codes for CASSSTLLATNEKLFF.